The rows below give T cell receptor beta chains drawn from one sample of a study of T cells in Graves' hyperthyroidism and ophthalmopathy. One entry per CDR3 protein, called by TCRdb with MiXCR from the multiplex PCR reads. The data show 750,000 to 900,000 distinct CDR3 sequences, roughly 40% seen once. The sequenced material came from blood. Receptors originate from a young man with Graves' hyperthyroidism. Both conserved end residues are part of each CDR3. A D gene is named only where the DNA matches it firmly. Not all rows give a size; the values are once, few, many and, for expanded clones, a class.

D,J,size,V,DNA,CDR3
.,TRBJ1-2,many,TRBV7-9,TGTGCCAGCAGCCAAGCCACGGGGTCGAATGGCTACACCTTC,CASSQATGSNGYTF
TRBD1,TRBJ1-4,.,TRBV4-1,TGCGCCAGCAGCCACGACCGACGACAGGGGAAGGAAAAACTGTTTTTT,CASSHDRRQGKEKLFF
TRBD1,TRBJ2-5,.,TRBV2,TGTGCCAGCAGTGCAACCTGGACAGGGGGAGAGACCCAGTACTTC,CASSATWTGGETQYF
.,TRBJ1-1,few,TRBV19,TGTGCCAGTAGTATATCTCGGGCGAACGAAGCTTTCTTT,CASSISRANEAFF
.,TRBJ1-2,many,TRBV11-2,TGTGCCAGCAGCTCGGTCTATGGCTACACCTTC,CASSSVYGYTF
.,TRBJ2-2,few,TRBV7-9,TGTGCCAGCACTCATCTTGGTAGCGGAGTGAACACCGGGGAGCTGTTTTTT,CASTHLGSGVNTGELFF
TRBD2,TRBJ2-5,.,TRBV7-9,TGTGCCAGCAGCTTGTCGGTCCCGACTAGCGAGCAAGAGACCCAGTACTTC,CASSLSVPTSEQETQYF
TRBD2,TRBJ2-2,.,TRBV9,TGTGCCAGCAGCTCTGGACCGGGAGGCTCAAACACCGGGGAGCTGTTTTTT,CASSSGPGGSNTGELFF
TRBD1,TRBJ1-1,many,TRBV29-1,TGCAGCGTTGAAGGGTCGACAGGGGAAGCTTTCTTT,CSVEGSTGEAFF
.,TRBJ1-1,.,TRBV6-1,TGTGCCAGCAGTTACGGGGTACCCACTGAAGCTTTCTTT,CASSYGVPTEAFF
.,TRBJ2-7,.,TRBV20-1,TGCAGTGCTAGTCCCCTAGCGTCCTACGAGCAGTACTTC,CSASPLASYEQYF
.,TRBJ2-6,few,TRBV6-5,TGTGCCAGCAGTTACGGCCTGGGGTCTGGGGCCAACGTCCTGACTTTC,CASSYGLGSGANVLTF
TRBD1,TRBJ2-5,.,TRBV29-1,TGCAGCGTCGTCCCGGGACAGGGGAGCGAGACCCAGTACTTC,CSVVPGQGSETQYF
TRBD2,TRBJ2-5,.,TRBV29-1,TGCAGCGTTGAGCTAGCGGGGGGGTCCCAACAAGAGACCCAGTACTTC,CSVELAGGSQQETQYF
.,TRBJ2-7,.,TRBV6-6,TGTGCCAGCAGTTACTCGACAGGGAGGAACGAGCAGTACTTC,CASSYSTGRNEQYF
.,TRBJ1-2,.,TRBV29-1,TGCAGCAGTTACGGACGGGTCTATGGCTACACCTTC,CSSYGRVYGYTF
.,TRBJ1-6,.,TRBV25-1,TGTGCCAGCTCACCTGGGTCCAATAATTCACCCCTCCACTTT,CASSPGSNNSPLHF
TRBD1,TRBJ2-7,.,TRBV7-9,TGTGCCAGCAGCCTGACAGGGGCGCCCACCTACGAGCAGTACTTC,CASSLTGAPTYEQYF
TRBD2,TRBJ2-2,.,TRBV12-5,TGTGCTAGTGGTTTGGGGCTAGCGGGAGGGCAACGCACCGGGGAGCTGTTTTTT,CASGLGLAGGQRTGELFF
.,TRBJ2-7,few,TRBV9,TGTGCCAGCAGCCAAGGTTCGGGGGAAACCTACGAGCAGTACTTC,CASSQGSGETYEQYF
.,TRBJ1-4,many,TRBV7-8,TGTGCCAGCAGTTATGGACACGGTAATGAAAAACTGTTTTTT,CASSYGHGNEKLFF
.,TRBJ2-2,few,TRBV7-3,TGTGCCAGCAGCCCGGACACGCCTGTCACCGGGGAGCTGTTTTTT,CASSPDTPVTGELFF
.,TRBJ2-7,.,TRBV20-1,TGCAGTGCTAGAGATGGTGTGGGACGGGGGTCGTACGAGCAGTACTTC,CSARDGVGRGSYEQYF
TRBD1,TRBJ1-5,.,TRBV4-1,TGCGCCAGCAGCCAAGTGGACAGGGGAACTCAGCCCCAGCATTTT,CASSQVDRGTQPQHF
.,TRBJ2-5,.,TRBV5-1,TGCGCCAGCAGCTTCCGGGGGGCGGAGGAGACCCAGTACTTC,CASSFRGAEETQYF
TRBD1,TRBJ2-5,many,TRBV7-2,TGTGCCAGCAGCTCCGACAGGGGGCATGGGACCCAGTACTTC,CASSSDRGHGTQYF
.,TRBJ1-3,many,TRBV29-1,TGCAGCGTTGGGTTGACCTCTGGAAACACCATATATTTT,CSVGLTSGNTIYF
.,TRBJ1-1,.,TRBV10-2,TGCGCCAGCAGTGAGTCGACATATTCCACTGAAGCTTTCTTT,CASSESTYSTEAFF
.,TRBJ1-1,.,TRBV12-3/TRBV12-4,TGTGCCAGCACCCGGACGCCGGTGGGGACAACTGAAGCTTTCTTT,CASTRTPVGTTEAFF
TRBD1,TRBJ2-7,many,TRBV29-1,TGCAGCGCGAGGACAGGGGTCACCTACGAGCAGTACTTC,CSARTGVTYEQYF
.,TRBJ2-7,.,TRBV7-2,TGTGCCAGCAGTTACCGGGAACAGTACGAGCAGTACTTC,CASSYREQYEQYF
.,TRBJ1-6,.,TRBV27,TGTGCCAGCAGTTTATCGGGACACAGTAATTCACCCCTCCACTTT,CASSLSGHSNSPLHF
TRBD1,TRBJ1-5,many,TRBV19,TGTGCCAGTAGCTCCTTTGAGGACAGGGACAATCAGCCCCAGCATTTT,CASSSFEDRDNQPQHF
TRBD2,TRBJ2-7,.,TRBV7-9,TGTGCCAGCAGCGCCCGCCTGACTAGCTGGGGCGAGCAGTACTTC,CASSARLTSWGEQYF
TRBD1,TRBJ2-5,.,TRBV20-1,TGCAGTGCTAGAGATCCATTGGGGACAGACTACGAAGAGACCCAGTACTTC,CSARDPLGTDYEETQYF
.,TRBJ2-1,.,TRBV15,TGTGCCACCAGCACCCTCCGAGAACACAATGAGCAGTTCTTC,CATSTLREHNEQFF
.,TRBJ2-7,.,TRBV7-2,TGTGCCAGCAGCCTTGAGGGCATGCCCTACGAGCAGTACTTC,CASSLEGMPYEQYF
.,TRBJ2-7,.,TRBV10-3,TGTGCCATCAGTTTGGCCCTTGGCCACGAGCAGTACTTC,CAISLALGHEQYF
TRBD1,TRBJ2-2,few,TRBV6-5,TGTGCCAGCACCCTAGGACAGGCCAGCACCGGGGAGCTGTTTTTT,CASTLGQASTGELFF
.,TRBJ1-1,many,TRBV25-1,TGTGCCAGCAAAGGGCAGGTCGGAGCCCTGGGGATAGACACTGAAGCTTTCTTT,CASKGQVGALGIDTEAFF
TRBD1,TRBJ1-1,.,TRBV5-1,TGCGCCAGCAGCTTGGGGACAGGGGGCCCTGAAGCTTTCTTT,CASSLGTGGPEAFF
.,TRBJ1-4,few,TRBV6-5,TGTGCCAGCAGTTACTCCGGGACCACAACTAATGAAAAACTGTTTTTT,CASSYSGTTTNEKLFF
.,TRBJ1-2,once,TRBV2,TGTGCCAGCAGTGGAGACGCCTCAGGGGACTATGGCTACACCTTC,CASSGDASGDYGYTF
.,TRBJ1-2,.,TRBV14,TGTGCCAGCAGCCCGGACAGTTTTAACTATGGCTACACCTTC,CASSPDSFNYGYTF
.,TRBJ1-6,.,TRBV10-3,TGTGCCAGCAGTTACGCGCCAGGGGAGTCACCCCTCCACTTT,CASSYAPGESPLHF
.,TRBJ1-6,few,TRBV12-3/TRBV12-4,TGTGCCAGCAGGGCGGGACAACCGTTTTCTGCTTCACCCCTCCACTTT,CASRAGQPFSASPLHF
TRBD2,TRBJ2-3,few,TRBV7-6,TGTGCCAGCAGCCTCCTAGCGGGGGGGCAGGGAGATACGCAGTATTTT,CASSLLAGGQGDTQYF
.,TRBJ1-2,.,TRBV14,TGTGCCAGCAGCCGCGGGGGCAGGAACAACTATGGCTACACCTTC,CASSRGGRNNYGYTF
.,TRBJ1-6,many,TRBV7-9,TGTGCCAGCAGCTTAGCGGTGAAGGGAAGTCGGGCACCCCTCCACTTT,CASSLAVKGSRAPLHF
.,TRBJ2-5,few,TRBV25-1,TGTGCCAGCAGTGAATACGGAGGGACAGAGTTTCAAGAGACCCAGTACTTC,CASSEYGGTEFQETQYF
TRBD1,TRBJ2-2,.,TRBV2,TGTGCCAGCAAAAAAGAAAGGGGACAGGGACGGACCGGGGAGCTGTTTTTT,CASKKERGQGRTGELFF
TRBD1,TRBJ1-2,few,TRBV25-1,TGTGCCAGCAGTCCGGGACAGCGCTATGGCTACACCTTC,CASSPGQRYGYTF
.,TRBJ1-1,.,TRBV2,TGTGCCAGCAGCTTGGTCTCTGCGGGCATTAAAAGGAACACTGAAGCTTTCTTT,CASSLVSAGIKRNTEAFF
.,TRBJ2-7,many,TRBV2,TGTGCCAGCAGTCCGACAACCCCCTACGAGCAGTACTTC,CASSPTTPYEQYF
TRBD1,TRBJ2-7,few,TRBV20-1,TGCAGTGCTCGGCCCCTACAGGGGAGTTGGAACGAGCAGTACTTC,CSARPLQGSWNEQYF
.,TRBJ1-5,.,TRBV10-3,TGTGCCATCAACGGACAGCAGGATAGCAATCAGCCCCAGCATTTT,CAINGQQDSNQPQHF
.,TRBJ1-1,.,TRBV24-1,TGTGCCAGCAGCCCCTTACTCGGGGCCCTGAACACTGAAGCTTTCTTT,CASSPLLGALNTEAFF